This record covers a single TCR beta chain. In germline, CDR1 is MDHEN, CDR2 SYDVKM. The CDR3 has 14 residues. V dropped 6 bases and J dropped 6; count of bases not matched to a gene: 8. The sample originates from a study of OX40 agonist ivuxolimab in advanced cancers. Assay used: immunoSEQ multiplex PCR; TCRdb lists only in-frame clones, some missing. The table includes under 80,000 clones, about four fifths detected once. The clonotype originates from an adult with an advanced solid tumor such as melanoma, head and neck, liver or kidney cancer. The chain employs TRBV28 and TRBJ2-1; 7 bases align to TRBD1. Sequenced here: CD4+ or CD8+ T cells sorted from blood, sampled in a trial of the OX40 agonist ivuxolimab. CDR3 DNA: TGTGCCAGCAGCCTACCGACAGGGTTCAATGAGCAGTTCTTC. Amino acids: CASSLPTGFNEQFF.